A selection of T cell receptor beta chains follows, all from one sample in a study of graft-versus-host responses after intestinal transplantation. This table comes from immunoSEQ multiplex PCR, and its TCRdb copy is limited to in-frame clones, with some not included. The data show approximately 86,000 clones, about nine tenths seen once. No antigen has been assigned to these receptors. This specimen consisted of unstimulated CD4+ T cells sorted from spleen or lymph node cells, obtained before intestinal transplant. The receptor source for this set is a human donor who received an intestinal transplant. Each CDR3 is given without its conserved first and last residue. The order of the fields is V gene, J gene, CDR3 protein.

>TRBV6-1|TRBJ1-2
ASSPDILYGYT
>TRBV5-1|TRBJ2-7
ASSPGAGLAGDEQY
>TRBV19|TRBJ1-2
ASSHDREGYGYT
>TRBV18|TRBJ1-1
ASSLDRAFMNTEAF
>TRBV5-6|TRBJ2-7
ASSLPGQGTYEQY
>TRBV11-2|TRBJ2-7
ASSLDSSVYEQY
>TRBV12-2|TRBJ1-5
ASPLMVTDYSNQPQH
>TRBV5-6|TRBJ2-4
ASSPAVTKNIQY
>TRBV29-1|TRBJ1-1
SVGVGVAF
>TRBV9|TRBJ2-1
ASSATGQLNEQF
>TRBV7-2|TRBJ2-5
ASSLRGGSEETQY
>TRBV7-9|TRBJ2-7
ASSLQGGEQY
>TRBV30|TRBJ1-4
AWSNRFGATNEKLF
>TRBV19|TRBJ1-1
ASSMRTGQGGTEAF
>TRBV30|TRBJ1-5
AWSAGPNQPQH